One T cell receptor (beta chain) is described in this entry. Its target is not known. This specimen belongs to a study of T cell responses to AZD1222 COVID-19 vaccine. The study, taken as a whole, reports: Elevations in Spike-specific TCR breadth and depth followed administration of two AZD1222 doses. Repertoire samples came only from after the peak T cell response.

Here immunoSEQ multiplex PCR was the method, and the copy in TCRdb shows in-frame clones only, minus some. The sample holds just over 150,000 clones, roughly nine tenths seen once. The sample consisted of peripheral blood, taken 28 days after the second AZD1222 dose. This clonotype originated in an adult who received the AZD1222 COVID-19 vaccine.

The CDR3 sequence is CASSLEASGYNEQFF. For the CDR3, the DNA is TGCGCCAGCAGCTTGGAGGCTAGCGGCTACAATGAGCAGTTCTTC. The chain carries TRBV5-1 and TRBJ2-1; TRBD2 matches at 7 bases. CDR1 SGHRS and CDR2 YFSETQ come from the germline V gene. This CDR3 contains 15 residues. The junction had 3 bases not matched to a gene; V was cut back by 0 bases and J by 3 bases.